This T cell receptor (beta chain) was documented in a study of coeliac disease. Overall study results and limits: Known gliadin-specific TRB sequences: about 50% of the 18 coeliac samples, only 1 of 6 controls.

Trimming at V came to 8 bases and at J to 4 bases, leaving 8 bases not matched to a gene. Germline assignment: CDR1 KGHSH and CDR2 LQKENI. This CDR3 is built from 14 residues. Cells were frozen in aliquots of about 500,000, and one aliquot per fraction was sequenced. A word on this clone: Its antigen is undetermined.

Profiled with immunoSEQ multiplex PCR; TCRdb holds only in-frame clones, not every one. This sample has roughly 6,800 clones, with over 60% found just once. This chain connects TRBV18 to TRBJ2-7; 10 bases align to TRBD1. The clonotype originates from a man aged 25 to 40 with celiac disease. Source material: lamina propria lymphocytes from the gut. The CDR3 loop reads CASETGGAKYEQYF. The CDR3 nucleotides are TGTGCCAGCGAGACAGGGGGCGCGAAGTACGAGCAGTACTTC.